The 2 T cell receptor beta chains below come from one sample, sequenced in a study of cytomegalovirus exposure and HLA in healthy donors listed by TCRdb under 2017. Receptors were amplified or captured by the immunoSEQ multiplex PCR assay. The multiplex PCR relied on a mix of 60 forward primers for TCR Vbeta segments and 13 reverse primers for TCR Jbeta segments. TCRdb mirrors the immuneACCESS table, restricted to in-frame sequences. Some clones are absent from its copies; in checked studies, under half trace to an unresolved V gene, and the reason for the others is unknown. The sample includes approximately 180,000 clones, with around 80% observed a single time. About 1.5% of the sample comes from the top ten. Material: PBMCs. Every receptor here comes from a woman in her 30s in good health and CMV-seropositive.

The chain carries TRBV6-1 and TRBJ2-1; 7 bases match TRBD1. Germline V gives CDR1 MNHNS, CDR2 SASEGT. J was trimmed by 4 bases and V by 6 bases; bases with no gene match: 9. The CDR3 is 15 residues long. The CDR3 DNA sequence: TGTGCCAGCAGCGGTGACAGGGCTCTTTACAATGAGCAGTTCTTC. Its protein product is CASSGDRALYNEQFF.

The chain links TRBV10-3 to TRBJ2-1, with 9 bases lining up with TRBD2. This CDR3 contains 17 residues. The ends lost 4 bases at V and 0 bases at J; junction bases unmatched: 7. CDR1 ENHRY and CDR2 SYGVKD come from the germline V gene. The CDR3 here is CAISGSGSPSSYNEQFF. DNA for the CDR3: TGTGCCATCAGTGGTAGCGGGAGTCCGAGCTCCTACAATGAGCAGTTCTTC.